This T cell receptor (beta chain) is drawn from a study of blood T cell repertoires in COVID-19. At the level of the study: Acute-phase and convalescent COVID-19 samples originated in the United States, Italy and Spain. The analysed material was cDNA or gDNA that came from T cells, B-cell-depleted T cells, or PBMCs.

There are 13 residues in the CDR3. The germline V gene has CDR1 LNHDA and CDR2 SQIVND (reference sequence). Between the trimmed V and J ends, which lost 3 bases and 7 bases, there was a span of 12 bases. The authors' processing: For nucleated cells, counts were estimated from reference gene primer amplification. TCRdb's table, derived via immunoSEQ multiplex PCR, lists solely in-frame clones and lacks some. For V, J and clone size, that table is used; D and trimming come from the DNA. The sample consists of some 240,000 clones, around 82% of them appearing once. This clonotype was obtained from a woman between 70 and 85 years old with acute or convalescent COVID-19. The material sequenced was peripheral blood. The chain combines TRBV19 with TRBJ1-2; tentatively, D is TRBD1 (6 bases). The CDR3 sequence: CASSMDLRGGYTF. The CDR3 DNA reads as TGTGCCAGTAGTATGGACCTCAGGGGTGGCTACACCTTC.